These T cell receptor beta chains were read from a single sample in a study of neurological immune-mediated disorders. TCRdb passed the 5' RACE reads through MiXCR, listing each CDR3 protein once. The table records about 53,000 distinct CDR3 sequences, roughly 3.5% of them present only once. Sequencing was performed on PBMCs. All receptors come from a woman aged 25 to 39 with multiple sclerosis. CDR3s include the opening cysteine and the closing phenylalanine or tryptophan. Fields, in order: J gene, V gene, clone size, D gene, CDR3 protein, CDR3 DNA. D genes are given only for firm matches. Clone size is given for some rows only: seen once, a few or many times, or a class if the clone is expanded.

J: TRBJ2-1; V: TRBV5-1; size: many; D: .; CDR3: CASSPGLRVLNEQFF; DNA: TGCGCCAGCAGTCCGGGCCTCAGGGTTCTCAATGAGCAGTTCTTC
J: TRBJ2-7; V: TRBV4-1; size: many; D: TRBD1; CDR3: CASSQPGQGSPEQYF; DNA: TGCGCCAGCAGCCAACCAGGACAGGGATCACCCGAGCAGTACTTC
J: TRBJ2-1; V: TRBV7-2; size: many; D: TRBD2; CDR3: CASTPLAGGYNEQFF; DNA: TGTGCCAGCACCCCACTAGCGGGAGGTTACAATGAGCAGTTCTTC
J: TRBJ2-3; V: TRBV7-2; size: few; D: TRBD2; CDR3: CASSRGLAASTDTQYF; DNA: TGTGCCAGCAGCCGTGGACTAGCGGCTAGCACAGATACGCAGTATTTT
J: TRBJ1-4; V: TRBV20-1; size: .; D: .; CDR3: CSARDNRDEKLFF; DNA: TGCAGTGCTCGGGACAATCGGGATGAAAAACTGTTTTTT
J: TRBJ2-2; V: TRBV5-1; size: many; D: TRBD2; CDR3: CASSSGLAGLSSNTGELFF; DNA: TGCGCCAGCAGCTCCGGACTAGCGGGACTCTCTTCGAACACCGGGGAGCTGTTTTTT
J: TRBJ1-5; V: TRBV12-3/TRBV12-4; size: many; D: TRBD1; CDR3: CASSWGRGRPQPQHF; DNA: TGTGCCAGCAGTTGGGGCAGGGGGCGTCCTCAGCCCCAGCATTTT
J: TRBJ1-3; V: TRBV5-6; size: many; D: TRBD1; CDR3: CASSFGTGTNTIYF; DNA: TGTGCCAGCAGCTTCGGGACAGGGACAAACACCATATATTTT
J: TRBJ2-1; V: TRBV29-1; size: many; D: .; CDR3: CSVDSVDEQFF; DNA: TGCAGCGTTGATTCTGTAGATGAGCAGTTCTTC
J: TRBJ2-5; V: TRBV20-1; size: many; D: .; CDR3: CSAPDWGETQYF; DNA: TGCAGTGCGCCCGACTGGGGGGAGACCCAGTACTTC
J: TRBJ1-2; V: TRBV5-1; size: few; D: .; CDR3: CASSLALGENLRGYTF; DNA: TGCGCCAGCAGCTTGGCGCTGGGAGAAAACCTCCGAGGCTACACCTTC
J: TRBJ2-5; V: TRBV29-1; size: many; D: TRBD1; CDR3: CSVNRQGWETQYF; DNA: TGCAGCGTTAACCGACAGGGGTGGGAGACCCAGTACTTC
J: TRBJ2-1; V: TRBV20-1; size: many; D: .; CDR3: CSASLRGNEQFF; DNA: TGCAGTGCTAGTCTCCGGGGTAATGAGCAGTTCTTC
J: TRBJ1-5; V: TRBV10-3; size: many; D: .; CDR3: CAISPDDQPQNF; DNA: TGTGCCATCAGCCCTGACGATCAGCCCCAGAATTTT
J: TRBJ2-7; V: TRBV29-1; size: .; D: TRBD1; CDR3: CSVRDSLYEQYF; DNA: TGCAGCGTCCGGGACAGCCTCTACGAGCAGTACTTC
J: TRBJ2-1; V: TRBV28; size: many; D: .; CDR3: CASSQAKEGLFSYNEQFF; DNA: TGTGCCAGCAGCCAAGCAAAGGAAGGTCTTTTCTCCTACAATGAGCAGTTCTTC
J: TRBJ2-7; V: TRBV7-2; size: many; D: .; CDR3: CASSLNPLYEQYF; DNA: TGTGCCAGCAGCTTAAATCCCCTCTACGAGCAGTACTTC
J: TRBJ2-2; V: TRBV15; size: many; D: .; CDR3: CATSRGVGTSHGELFF; DNA: TGTGCCACCAGCAGAGGCGTTGGGACCTCGCACGGGGAGCTGTTTTTT
J: TRBJ2-2; V: TRBV24-1; size: many; D: TRBD2; CDR3: CATSDLPTSGRAGDTGELFF; DNA: TGTGCCACCAGTGATTTGCCGACTAGCGGGAGGGCCGGGGACACCGGGGAGCTGTTTTTT
J: TRBJ2-5; V: TRBV29-1; size: many; D: .; CDR3: CSYHIGGETQYF; DNA: TGCAGTTACCATATAGGGGGAGAGACCCAGTACTTC
J: TRBJ2-1; V: TRBV20-1; size: many; D: .; CDR3: CSARRSSEQFF; DNA: TGCAGTGCTAGACGGAGCTCTGAGCAGTTCTTC
J: TRBJ2-3; V: TRBV2; size: many; D: TRBD2; CDR3: CASSGYPGLAGGPEDTQYF; DNA: TGTGCCAGCAGTGGATATCCGGGACTAGCGGGGGGGCCTGAGGATACGCAGTATTTT
J: TRBJ1-2; V: TRBV5-1; size: many; D: .; CDR3: CASSLFWGAGGYTF; DNA: TGCGCCAGCAGCTTGTTCTGGGGGGCCGGTGGCTACACCTTC